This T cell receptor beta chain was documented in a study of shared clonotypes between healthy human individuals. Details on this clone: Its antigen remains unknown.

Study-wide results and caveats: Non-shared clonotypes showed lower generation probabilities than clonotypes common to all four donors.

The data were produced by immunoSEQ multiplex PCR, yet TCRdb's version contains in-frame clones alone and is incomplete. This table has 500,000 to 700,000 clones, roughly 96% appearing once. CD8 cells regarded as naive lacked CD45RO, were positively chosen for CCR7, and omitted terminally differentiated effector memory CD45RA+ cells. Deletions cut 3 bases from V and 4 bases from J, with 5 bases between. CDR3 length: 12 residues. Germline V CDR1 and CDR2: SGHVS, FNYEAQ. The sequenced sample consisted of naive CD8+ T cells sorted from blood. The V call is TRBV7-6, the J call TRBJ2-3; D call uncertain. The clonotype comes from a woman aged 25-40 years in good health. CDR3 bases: TGTGCCAGCAGCTTTTCCCCAGATACGCAGTATTTT. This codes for CASSFSPDTQYF.